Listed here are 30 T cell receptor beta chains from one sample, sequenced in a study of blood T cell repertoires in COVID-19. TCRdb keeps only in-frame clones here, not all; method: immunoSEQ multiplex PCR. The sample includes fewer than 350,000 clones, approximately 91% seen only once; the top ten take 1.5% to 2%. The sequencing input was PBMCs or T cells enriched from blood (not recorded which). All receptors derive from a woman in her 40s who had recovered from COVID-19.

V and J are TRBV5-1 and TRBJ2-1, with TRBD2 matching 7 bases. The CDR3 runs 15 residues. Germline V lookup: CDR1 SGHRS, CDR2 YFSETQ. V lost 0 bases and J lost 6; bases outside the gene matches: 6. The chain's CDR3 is CASSLGEGYRNEQFF. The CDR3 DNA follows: TGCGCCAGCAGCTTGGGGGAGGGGTATCGCAATGAGCAGTTCTTC.

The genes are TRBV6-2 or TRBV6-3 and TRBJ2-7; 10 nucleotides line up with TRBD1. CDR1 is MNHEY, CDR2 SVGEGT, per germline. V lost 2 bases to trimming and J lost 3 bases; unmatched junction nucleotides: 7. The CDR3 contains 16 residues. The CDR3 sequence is CASSYGLGQGIYEQYF. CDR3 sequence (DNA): TGTGCCAGCAGTTACGGACTGGGACAGGGGATCTACGAGCAGTACTTC.

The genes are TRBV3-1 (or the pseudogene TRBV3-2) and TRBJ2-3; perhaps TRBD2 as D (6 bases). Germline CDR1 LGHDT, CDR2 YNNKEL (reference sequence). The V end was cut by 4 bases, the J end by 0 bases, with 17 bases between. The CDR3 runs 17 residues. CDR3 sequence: CASSRIPGTSSTDTQYF. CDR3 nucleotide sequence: TGTGCCAGCAGCCGCATCCCCGGGACTTCCAGCACAGATACGCAGTATTTT.

DNA of the CDR3: TGTGCCAGCAGCTTGTACGGGGGGGATGCAGATACGCAGTATTTT. Encoded protein: CASSLYGGDADTQYF. The V gene is TRBV7-2, the J gene TRBJ2-3, with TRBD2 identical over 8 bases. The junction had 6 bases not matched to a gene; V was cut back by 3 bases and J by 4 bases. Germline V CDR1 and CDR2: SGHTA, FQGNSA. CDR3 length: 15 amino acids.

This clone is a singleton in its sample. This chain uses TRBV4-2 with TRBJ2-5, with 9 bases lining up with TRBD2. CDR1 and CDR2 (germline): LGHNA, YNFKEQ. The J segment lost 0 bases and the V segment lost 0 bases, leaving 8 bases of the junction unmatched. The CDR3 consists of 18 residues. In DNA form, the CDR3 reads TGTGCCAGCAGCCAAGAGAAGTTAGCGGGGGTGTACCAAGAGACCCAGTACTTC. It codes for CASSQEKLAGVYQETQYF.

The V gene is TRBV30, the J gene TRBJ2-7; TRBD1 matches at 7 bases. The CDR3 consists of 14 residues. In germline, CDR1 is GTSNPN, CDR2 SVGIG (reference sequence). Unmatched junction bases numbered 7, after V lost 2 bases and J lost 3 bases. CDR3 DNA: TGTGCCTGGAGTTACCGGGACAGAGACTACGAGCAGTACTTC. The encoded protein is CAWSYRDRDYEQYF.

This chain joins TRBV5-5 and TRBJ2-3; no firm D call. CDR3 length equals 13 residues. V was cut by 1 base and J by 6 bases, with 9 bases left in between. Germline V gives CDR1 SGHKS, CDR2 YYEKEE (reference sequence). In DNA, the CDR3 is TGTGCCAGCAGCTTGTTGGTCAGGGATACGCAGTATTTT. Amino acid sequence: CASSLLVRDTQYF.

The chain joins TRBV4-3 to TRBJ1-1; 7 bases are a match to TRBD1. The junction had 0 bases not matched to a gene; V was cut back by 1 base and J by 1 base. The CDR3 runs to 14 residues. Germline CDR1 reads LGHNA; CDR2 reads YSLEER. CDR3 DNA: TGCGCCAGCAGCCAAGGACAGGGGAACACTGAAGCTTTCTTT. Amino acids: CASSQGQGNTEAFF.

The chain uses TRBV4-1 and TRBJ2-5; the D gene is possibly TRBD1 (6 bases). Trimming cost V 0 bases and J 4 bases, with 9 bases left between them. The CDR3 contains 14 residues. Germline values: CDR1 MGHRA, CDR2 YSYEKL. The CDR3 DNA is TGCGCCAGCAGCCAAGATAGCAGGGGAGAGACCCAGTACTTC. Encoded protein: CASSQDSRGETQYF.

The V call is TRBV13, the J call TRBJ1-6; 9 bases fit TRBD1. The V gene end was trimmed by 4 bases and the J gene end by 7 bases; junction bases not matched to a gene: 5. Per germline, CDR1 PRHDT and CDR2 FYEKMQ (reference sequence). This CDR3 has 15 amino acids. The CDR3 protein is CASSSGDRVNSPLHF. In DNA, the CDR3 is TGTGCCAGCAGCTCTGGGGACAGGGTCAATTCACCCCTCCACTTT.

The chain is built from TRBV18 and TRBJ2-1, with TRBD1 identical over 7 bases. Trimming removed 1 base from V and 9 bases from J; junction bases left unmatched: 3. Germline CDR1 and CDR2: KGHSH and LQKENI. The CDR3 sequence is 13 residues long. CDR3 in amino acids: CASSPLDRAEQFF. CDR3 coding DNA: TGTGCCAGCTCACCACTCGACAGGGCTGAGCAGTTCTTC.

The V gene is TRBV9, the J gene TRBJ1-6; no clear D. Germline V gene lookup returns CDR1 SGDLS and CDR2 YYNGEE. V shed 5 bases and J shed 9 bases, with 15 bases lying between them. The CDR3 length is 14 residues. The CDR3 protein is CASRPGPSGSPLHF. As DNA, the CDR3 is TGTGCCAGCAGGCCAGGCCCGTCTGGTTCACCCCTCCACTTT.

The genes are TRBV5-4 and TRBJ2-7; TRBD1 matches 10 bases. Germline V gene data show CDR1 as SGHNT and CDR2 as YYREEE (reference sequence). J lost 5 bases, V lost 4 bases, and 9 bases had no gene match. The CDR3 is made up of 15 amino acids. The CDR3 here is CASSLGQGIVNEQYF. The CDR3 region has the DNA TGTGCCAGCAGCCTGGGACAGGGGATTGTCAACGAGCAGTACTTC.

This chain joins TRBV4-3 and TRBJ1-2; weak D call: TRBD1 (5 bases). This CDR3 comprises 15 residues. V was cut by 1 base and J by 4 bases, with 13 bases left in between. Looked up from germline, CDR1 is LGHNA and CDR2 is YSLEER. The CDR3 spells CASSQGQGLGYGYTF. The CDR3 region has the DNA TGCGCCAGCAGCCAAGGCCAGGGCTTGGGCTATGGCTACACCTTC.

The CDR3 DNA sequence: TGTGCCACCAGCACCAATAGGGGGCTGCGAGATGGCTACACCTTC. Its protein product is CATSTNRGLRDGYTF. The V and J genes are TRBV15 and TRBJ1-2; TRBD1 agrees at 7 bases. CDR1 is LNHNV, CDR2 YYDKDF, per germline (reference sequence). The junction had 11 bases not matched to a gene; V was cut back by 4 bases and J by 6 bases. The CDR3 loop spans 15 amino acids.

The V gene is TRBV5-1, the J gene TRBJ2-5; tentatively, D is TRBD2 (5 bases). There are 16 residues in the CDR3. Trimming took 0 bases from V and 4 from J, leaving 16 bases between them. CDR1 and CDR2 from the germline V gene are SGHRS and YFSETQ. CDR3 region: CASSLVADSPIETQYF. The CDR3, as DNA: TGCGCCAGCAGCTTGGTTGCGGACTCCCCCATAGAGACCCAGTACTTC.

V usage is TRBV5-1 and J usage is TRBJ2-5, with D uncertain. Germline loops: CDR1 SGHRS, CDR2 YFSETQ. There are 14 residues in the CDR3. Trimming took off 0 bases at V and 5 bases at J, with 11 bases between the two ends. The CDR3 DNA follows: TGCGCCAGCAGCTTGGCCACCCTAGAGGAGACCCAGTACTTC. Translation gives CASSLATLEETQYF.

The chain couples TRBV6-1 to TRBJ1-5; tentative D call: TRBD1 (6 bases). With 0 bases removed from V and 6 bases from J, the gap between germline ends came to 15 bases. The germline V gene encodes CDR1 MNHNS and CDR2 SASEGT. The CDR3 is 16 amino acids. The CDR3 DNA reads TGTGCCAGCAGTGAAGCGCGGGGGCTGGCGGTTCAGCCCCAGCATTTT. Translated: CASSEARGLAVQPQHF.

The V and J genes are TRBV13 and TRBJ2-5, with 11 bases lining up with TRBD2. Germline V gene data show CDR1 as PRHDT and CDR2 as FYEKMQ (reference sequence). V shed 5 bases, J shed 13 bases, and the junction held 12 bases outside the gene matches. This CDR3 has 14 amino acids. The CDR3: CASSARLAGLALYF. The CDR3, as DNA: TGTGCCAGCAGCGCACGACTAGCGGGACTAGCGCTGTACTTC.

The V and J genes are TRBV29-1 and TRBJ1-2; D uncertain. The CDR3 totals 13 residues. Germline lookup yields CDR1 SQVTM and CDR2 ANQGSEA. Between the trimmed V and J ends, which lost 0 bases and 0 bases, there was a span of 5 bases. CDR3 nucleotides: TGCAGCGTTGAAGAACAGCCTAACTATGGCTACACCTTC. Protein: CSVEEQPNYGYTF. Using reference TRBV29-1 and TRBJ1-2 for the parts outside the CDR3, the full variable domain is SAVISQKPSRDICQRGTSLTIQCQVDSQVTMMFWYRQQPGQSLTLIATANQGSEATYESGFVIDKFPISRPNLTFSTLTVSNMSPEDSSIYLCSVEEQPNYGYTFGSGTRLTVV.

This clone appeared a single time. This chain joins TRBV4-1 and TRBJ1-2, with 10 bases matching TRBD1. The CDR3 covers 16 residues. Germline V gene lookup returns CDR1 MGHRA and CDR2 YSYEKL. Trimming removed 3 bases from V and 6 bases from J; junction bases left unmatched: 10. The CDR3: CASSHLPGTGEHGYTF. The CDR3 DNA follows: TGCGCCAGCAGCCACCTACCAGGGACAGGGGAGCATGGCTACACCTTC.

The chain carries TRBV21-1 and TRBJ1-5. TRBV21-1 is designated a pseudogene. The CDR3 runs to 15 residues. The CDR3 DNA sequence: TGTGCCAGCAGCAAAGGGGGGGGTGGCAATCAGCCCCAGCATTTT. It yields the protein CASSKGGGGNQPQHF.

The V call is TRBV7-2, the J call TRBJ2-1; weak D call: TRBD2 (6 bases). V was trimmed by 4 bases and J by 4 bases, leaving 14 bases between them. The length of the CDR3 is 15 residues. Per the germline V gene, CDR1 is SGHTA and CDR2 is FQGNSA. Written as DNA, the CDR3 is TGTGCCAGCAGCTCCCGCGGAGGGCCATACAATGAGCAGTTCTTC. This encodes CASSSRGGPYNEQFF.

The CDR3 loop is CASSPRTDYGYTF. DNA of the CDR3: TGTGCCAGCTCACCTAGGACAGATTATGGCTACACCTTC. The chain has TRBV18 and TRBJ1-2; a weak D match, TRBD1 (6 bases). Germline V lookup: CDR1 KGHSH, CDR2 LQKENI. CDR3 length: 13 residues. The V and J ends lost 3 bases and 5 bases respectively, with 10 bases between them. Full variable domain (missing parts from reference TRBV18 and TRBJ1-2): NAGVMQNPRHLVRRRGQEARLRCSPMKGHSHVYWYRQLPEEGLKFMVYLQKENIIDESGMPKERFSAEFPKEGPSILRIQQVVRGDSAAYFCASSPRTDYGYTFGSGTRLTVV.

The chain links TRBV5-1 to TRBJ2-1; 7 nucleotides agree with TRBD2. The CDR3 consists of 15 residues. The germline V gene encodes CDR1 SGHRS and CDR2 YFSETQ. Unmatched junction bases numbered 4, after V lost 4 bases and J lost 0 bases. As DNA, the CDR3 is TGCGCCAGCAGCCCTGGGACTAACTCCTACAATGAGCAGTTCTTC. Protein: CASSPGTNSYNEQFF.

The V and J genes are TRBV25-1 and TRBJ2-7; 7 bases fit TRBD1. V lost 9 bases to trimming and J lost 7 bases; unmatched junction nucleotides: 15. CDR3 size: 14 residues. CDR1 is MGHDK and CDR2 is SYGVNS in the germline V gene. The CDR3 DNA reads TGTGCCAGACCGATGACAGGGCGTTTGATGGAGCAGTACTTC. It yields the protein CARPMTGRLMEQYF.

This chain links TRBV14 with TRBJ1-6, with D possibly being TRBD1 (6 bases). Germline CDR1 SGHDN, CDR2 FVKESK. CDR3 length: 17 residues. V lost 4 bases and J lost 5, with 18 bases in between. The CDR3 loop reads CASSPYVGTLNNSPLHF. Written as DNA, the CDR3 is TGTGCCAGCAGCCCATACGTCGGGACACTGAATAATTCACCCCTCCACTTT.

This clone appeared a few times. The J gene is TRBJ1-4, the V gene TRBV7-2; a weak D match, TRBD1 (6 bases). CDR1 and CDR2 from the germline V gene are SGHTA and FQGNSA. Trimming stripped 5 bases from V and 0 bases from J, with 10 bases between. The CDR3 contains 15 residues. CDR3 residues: CASSQDSATNEKLFF. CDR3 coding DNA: TGTGCCAGCAGCCAGGACAGCGCAACTAATGAAAAACTGTTTTTT.

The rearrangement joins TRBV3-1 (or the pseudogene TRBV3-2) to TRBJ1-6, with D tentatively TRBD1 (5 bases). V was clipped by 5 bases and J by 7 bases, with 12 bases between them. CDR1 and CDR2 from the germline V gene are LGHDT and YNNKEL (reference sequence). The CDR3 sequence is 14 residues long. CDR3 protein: CASSGGTSNSPLHF. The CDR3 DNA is TGTGCCAGCAGCGGTGGGACTTCCAATTCACCCCTCCACTTT.

The chain's CDR3 is CASSSNPRDTLHF. The CDR3 bases are TGTGCCAGTAGTAGCAACCCCCGGGACACCCTCCACTTT. This chain connects TRBV19 to TRBJ1-6; tentative D call: TRBD1 (6 bases). The CDR3 totals 13 residues. CDR1 and CDR2 (germline): LNHDA, SQIVND (reference sequence). Trimming pared 4 bases from V and 14 bases from J, leaving 15 bases between.